This T cell receptor (beta chain) was obtained from a study of T cells in Graves' hyperthyroidism and ophthalmopathy. Researchers amplified the TCR beta CDR3 regions from RNA transcripts. First-round RT-PCR with HTBI primers amplified the TCR CDR3 region. TCRdb called the multiplex PCR reads again in MiXCR, with one record for every CDR3 protein. The data contain around 690,000 distinct CDR3 sequences, 17% of them singletons. Graves' hyperthyroidism is called stable when ophthalmopathy does not progress within 18 months. Uncontrolled infection, other autoimmune disease, pregnancy or lactation barred patients from enrollment. Orbital computed tomography and thyroid ultrasound, together with serum TRAb and thyroxine and clinical symptoms, were used for diagnoses. Germline V gene sequence: CDR1 DFQATT, CDR2 SNEGSKA (reference sequence). V lost 0 bases, J lost 4 bases, and 24 bases lay in between. The CDR3 extends over 18 amino acids.

What was sequenced was blood. The clonotype was recovered from a man aged 45-65 years with Graves' hyperthyroidism. The chain recombines TRBV20-1 with TRBJ2-5, with a possible D match to TRBD1 (5 bases). The CDR3 sequence is CSAREQGTLLVLAETQYF. The CDR3 nucleotides are TGCAGTGCTAGAGAGCAGGGAACCCTGTTGGTCCTTGCAGAGACCCAGTACTTC.